This T cell receptor (beta chain) comes out of a study of cytomegalovirus exposure and HLA in healthy donors. A multiplex PCR was run with 60 Vbeta primers and 13 Jbeta primers. The assay was immunoSEQ multiplex PCR, and TCRdb's table has in-frame clones only and misses some. The data hold some 130,000 clones, with around three quarters observed a single time. With 2 bases removed from V and 4 bases from J, the gap between germline ends came to 11 bases. Looked up from germline, CDR1 is MNHEY and CDR2 is SVGAGI. The CDR3 covers 14 residues. The rearrangement uses TRBV6-5 and TRBJ1-1; TRBD1 is a possible D gene (5 bases). The sequenced sample consisted of PBMCs. The sequence derives from a man aged 30 to 45 in good health. CDR3 bases: TGTGCCAGCAGTTACCCAGGGTCTGGCACTGAAGCTTTCTTT. As protein: CASSYPGSGTEAFF.